This passage covers 18 T cell receptor beta chains from one sample sequenced in a study of T cells in Graves' hyperthyroidism and ophthalmopathy. Researchers amplified the TCR beta CDR3 regions from RNA transcripts. A first-round RT-PCR of the TCR CDR3 used the HTBI primer set. TCRdb used MiXCR to reprocess the multiplex PCR reads, holding one entry per CDR3 protein. Here the sample spans 650,000 to 800,000 distinct CDR3 sequences, nearly 45% being singletons. Input material: peripheral blood or thyroid tissue (not recorded which). The receptors were gathered from an adult man with Graves' disease, either hyperthyroidism or ophthalmopathy (not recorded which).

The V call is TRBV2, the J call TRBJ1-3, with 10 bases that match TRBD1. The V segment lost 2 bases and the J segment 8 bases; nucleotides outside the gene matches: 9. The CDR3 spans 16 residues. Looked up from germline, CDR1 is SNHLY and CDR2 is FYNNEI. CDR3 DNA: TGTGCCAGCAGTGAAACGGGACAGGGGTTTGGCTACACCATATATTTT. Amino acid sequence: CASSETGQGFGYTIYF.

This clonotype was found many times. The chain uses TRBV7-8 and TRBJ2-5; tentatively, D is TRBD1 (6 bases). CDR3 length: 14 residues. CDR1 and CDR2 from the germline V gene are SGHVS and FQNEAQ. V was shortened by 1 base and J by 5 bases, with 11 bases between the two germline ends. The CDR3, as DNA: TGTGCCAGCAGCTTAGAACAGGGCGTGGAGACCCAGTACTTC. Protein: CASSLEQGVETQYF.

Ten or more counts support this clonotype. The chain employs TRBV7-8 and TRBJ1-6; D remains unclear. This CDR3 is 12 amino acids long. The germline V gene encodes CDR1 SGHVS and CDR2 FQNEAQ. V was pared by 7 bases and J by 6 bases, with 7 bases between. Here the CDR3 DNA reads TGTGCCAGCAAAGGCGGTAATTCACCCCTCCACTTT. Its translation is CASKGGNSPLHF.

This clonotype was observed many times. This chain uses TRBV29-1 with TRBJ2-7, with D possibly being TRBD2 (5 bases). The V gene lost 4 bases and the J gene lost 7 bases, with 8 bases spanning the gap. Germline assignment: CDR1 SQVTM and CDR2 ANQGSEA. The CDR3 runs 10 residues. CDR3 protein: CSVGGSEQYF. CDR3 sequence (DNA): TGCAGCGTTGGAGGGAGTGAGCAGTACTTC.

This clonotype was observed a handful of times. Compared with germline, one end of the junction differs, possibly owing to a read error. This chain joins TRBV10-2 and TRBJ1-3, with 8 bases that match TRBD1. Germline CDR1 WSHSY, CDR2 SAAADI. This CDR3 spans 15 amino acids. CDR3 nucleotides: TGTGCCAGCAGTCGTACAGGGGGCTCTGGAAACACCATATATTTT. Protein sequence: CASSRTGGSGNTIYF.

There are many counts of this clonotype. The chain is built from TRBV20-1 and TRBJ2-6, with D uncertain. Per germline, CDR1 DFQATT and CDR2 SNEGSKA (reference sequence). The CDR3 loop spans 15 amino acids. The V end was cut by 6 bases, the J end by 0 bases, with 12 bases between. The CDR3: CSAENSLSGANVLTF. The CDR3 DNA sequence: TGCAGTGCCGAGAACAGCCTCTCTGGGGCCAACGTCCTGACTTTC.

This clonotype showed up just a few times. This chain uses TRBV20-1 with TRBJ1-6; TRBD1 matches 7 bases. Per the germline V gene, CDR1 is DFQATT and CDR2 is SNEGSKA (reference sequence). V shed 6 bases and J 7 bases; nucleotides not matched to a gene: 9. This CDR3 region has 14 residues. The CDR3 nucleotides are TGCAGTGCCACCGACAGGGACTTGAATTCACCCCTCCACTTT. This sequence encodes CSATDRDLNSPLHF.

This clonotype showed up just a few times. This sequence joins TRBV7-9 and TRBJ1-2; the match to TRBD1 covers 7 bases. With 10 bases clipped from V and 6 bases from J, the junction kept 11 bases outside the gene matches. Looked up from germline, CDR1 is SEHNR and CDR2 is FQNEAQ (reference sequence). This CDR3 region has 13 residues. As DNA, the CDR3 is TGTGCCATAGCATCTAAGGGGGCCCATGGCTACACCTTC. Protein sequence: CAIASKGAHGYTF.

This clonotype has a count of ten or more. The chain couples TRBV15 to TRBJ2-5; 9 nucleotides line up with TRBD2. The CDR3 loop spans 16 amino acids. Per the germline V gene, CDR1 is LNHNV and CDR2 is YYDKDF (reference sequence). V was pared by 0 bases and J by 7 bases, with 9 bases of the junction left unmatched. CDR3 amino acids: CATSRDLGTSSGTQYF. CDR3 coding DNA: TGTGCCACCAGCAGAGATCTGGGGACTAGCTCAGGGACCCAGTACTTC.

The chain joins TRBV7-9 to TRBJ1-1; 8 bases match TRBD1. Germline CDR1 and CDR2: SEHNR and FQNEAQ (reference sequence). The V and J ends lost 2 bases and 0 bases, in that order; junction bases with no gene match: 8. This CDR3 is 17 amino acids long. The chain's CDR3 is CASSLLTGELVNTEAFF. CDR3 DNA sequence: TGTGCCAGCAGCTTATTGACAGGGGAGTTGGTGAACACTGAAGCTTTCTTT.

This clonotype has a handful of counts. It may be a read error: a sequence one base away is much more abundant. This chain links TRBV29-1 with TRBJ1-3; perhaps TRBD1 as D (5 bases). Germline-derived CDR1 and CDR2 are SQVTM and ANQGSEA. Trimming shortened V by 4 bases and J by 4 bases, and 5 bases separated the two germline ends. This CDR3 has 11 residues. CDR3 nucleotides: TGCAGCGTTGCAGGGGGAAACACCATATATTTT. It yields the protein CSVAGGNTIYF.

The rearrangement links TRBV24-1 to TRBJ1-5, with D possibly matching TRBD1 (6 bases). Trimming shortened V by 7 bases and J by 7 bases, and 16 bases separated the two germline ends. Per the germline V gene, CDR1 is KGHDR and CDR2 is SFDVKD. This CDR3 spans 14 amino acids. CDR3 protein: CATSSGEGGQPQHF. CDR3 bases: TGTGCCACCAGCAGCGGGGAGGGGGGGCAGCCCCAGCATTTT.

The chain is built from TRBV7-9 and TRBJ1-2; D remains ambiguous. CDR1 and CDR2 (germline): SEHNR, FQNEAQ (reference sequence). The CDR3 totals 13 residues. Deletions cut 2 bases from V and 4 bases from J, with 8 bases between. The CDR3 coding sequence is TGTGCCAGCAGCTTATTCGGAACCTATGGCTACACCTTC. It translates to CASSLFGTYGYTF. Drawing the rest from reference TRBV7-9 and TRBJ1-2, the complete variable domain is DTGVSQNPRHKITKRGQNVTFRCDPISEHNRLYWYRQTLGQGPEFLTYFQNEAQLEKSRLLSDRFSAERPKGSFSTLEIQRTEQGDSAMYLCASSLFGTYGYTFGSGTRLTVV.

The rearrangement uses TRBV9 and TRBJ1-5; D may be TRBD1 (6 bases). The CDR3 consists of 14 residues. Per the germline V gene, CDR1 is SGDLS and CDR2 is YYNGEE. The V end lost 4 bases, the J end lost 6 bases, and 14 bases lay between the germline ends. Here the CDR3 DNA reads TGTGCCAGCAGCCCCACAGGGTTCACTCAGCCCCAGCATTTT. It specifies CASSPTGFTQPQHF.

The chain links TRBV29-1 to TRBJ1-2, with unresolved D. V gave up 6 bases and J gave up 8 bases, with 16 bases separating them. In germline, CDR1 is SQVTM, CDR2 ANQGSEA. The CDR3 loop spans 12 amino acids. CDR3 region: CSVARGIGGYTF. The CDR3 nucleotides read TGCAGCGTCGCGCGGGGAATCGGCGGCTACACCTTC.

This clonotype was counted a single time. V usage is TRBV7-8 and J usage is TRBJ1-5, with 8 positions matching TRBD1. CDR3 length: 16 amino acids. The V segment lost 1 base and the J segment 2 bases; nucleotides outside the gene matches: 4. Germline V gene lookup returns CDR1 SGHVS and CDR2 FQNEAQ. The CDR3 DNA sequence: TGTGCCAGCAGCTTAGGCAGGGGGCTAGGCAATCAGCCCCAGCATTTT. Its protein product is CASSLGRGLGNQPQHF.

J is TRBJ2-5 and V is TRBV12-3 or TRBV12-4; the D gene is possibly TRBD1 (5 bases). V was shortened by 3 bases and J by 4 bases, with 12 bases between the two germline ends. This CDR3 is built from 14 residues. The CDR3 loop reads CASSLLGARETQYF. The DNA for the CDR3 is TGTGCCAGCAGTTTGCTAGGGGCTCGAGAGACCCAGTACTTC.

This clonotype was seen more than once but under ten times. The CDR3 region is CASSEFHTAEAFF. In nucleotides, the CDR3 is TGTGCCAGCAGTGAGTTCCATACGGCTGAAGCTTTCTTT. V usage is TRBV9 and J usage is TRBJ1-1; D unclear. CDR1 and CDR2 (germline): SGDLS, YYNGEE. The CDR3 is made up of 13 amino acids. V was trimmed by 5 bases and J by 6 bases, leaving 14 bases between them.